This TCR beta chain was obtained from a study of cytotoxic CD8 clonotypes in ibrutinib-treated CLL. General study points: Public clonotypes proved infrequent, and on treatment they shrank or remained steady. Sample timing was unmatched between remission and later-progressing patients; lymph nodes unstudied. Baseline levels were approached again at progression, after clonality had risen at ibrutinib response.

Concerning this clone: No antigen is known for it.

TCRdb keeps only in-frame clones here, not all; method: immunoSEQ multiplex PCR. Among 150,000 or so clones listed, roughly 80% were seen once. The CDR3 has 18 residues. Germline V CDR1 and CDR2: MNHNS, SASEGT. V lost 3 bases and J lost 4; bases outside the gene matches: 14. Investigators sourced approximately 2.1 micrograms of genomic DNA from cryopreserved PBMCs for TCR beta libraries. The sequences come from PBMCs, collected after 24 months of ibrutinib treatment. The chain links TRBV6-1 to TRBJ1-4, with 7 bases fitting TRBD1. This TCR derives from a human donor with chronic lymphocytic leukemia. The CDR3 DNA follows: TGTGCCAGCAGTGAGCCCGGGCAGGGGGGGTTAGTTAATGAAAAACTGTTTTTT. Amino acids: CASSEPGQGGLVNEKLFF.